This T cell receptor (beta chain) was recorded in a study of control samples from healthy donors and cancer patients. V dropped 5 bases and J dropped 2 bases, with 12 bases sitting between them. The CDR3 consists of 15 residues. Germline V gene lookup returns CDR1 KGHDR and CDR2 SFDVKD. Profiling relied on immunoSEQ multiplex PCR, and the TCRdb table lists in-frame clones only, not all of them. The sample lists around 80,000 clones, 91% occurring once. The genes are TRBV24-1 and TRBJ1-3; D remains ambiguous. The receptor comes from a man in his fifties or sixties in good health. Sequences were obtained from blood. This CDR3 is CATSGPPGPGNTIYF. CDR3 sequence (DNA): TGTGCCACCAGTGGTCCTCCAGGACCTGGAAACACCATATATTTT.